This note documents a single TCR beta chain sequence. Germline V gives CDR1 SGHAT, CDR2 FQDESV (reference sequence). Germline trimming cut 5 bases from V and 4 bases from J; bases unmatched to any gene: 4. This CDR3 is built from 15 residues. This entry comes from a study of blood T cell repertoires in COVID-19. Study details: PBMCs, B-cell-depleted T cells, or T cells provided the cDNA or gDNA that made up the material.

This table comes from immunoSEQ multiplex PCR, and its TCRdb copy is limited to in-frame clones, with some not included. The sample contains 94,000 or so clones, 88% of which appear only once. This clonotype was sampled from a woman older than 75 with active COVID-19. The chain is built from TRBV11-1 and TRBJ2-1; 11 positions agree with TRBD2. The sequenced material came from peripheral blood. The CDR3 protein is CASSPGLADYNEQFF. The CDR3 region has the DNA TGTGCCAGCAGCCCGGGACTAGCGGATTACAATGAGCAGTTCTTC.